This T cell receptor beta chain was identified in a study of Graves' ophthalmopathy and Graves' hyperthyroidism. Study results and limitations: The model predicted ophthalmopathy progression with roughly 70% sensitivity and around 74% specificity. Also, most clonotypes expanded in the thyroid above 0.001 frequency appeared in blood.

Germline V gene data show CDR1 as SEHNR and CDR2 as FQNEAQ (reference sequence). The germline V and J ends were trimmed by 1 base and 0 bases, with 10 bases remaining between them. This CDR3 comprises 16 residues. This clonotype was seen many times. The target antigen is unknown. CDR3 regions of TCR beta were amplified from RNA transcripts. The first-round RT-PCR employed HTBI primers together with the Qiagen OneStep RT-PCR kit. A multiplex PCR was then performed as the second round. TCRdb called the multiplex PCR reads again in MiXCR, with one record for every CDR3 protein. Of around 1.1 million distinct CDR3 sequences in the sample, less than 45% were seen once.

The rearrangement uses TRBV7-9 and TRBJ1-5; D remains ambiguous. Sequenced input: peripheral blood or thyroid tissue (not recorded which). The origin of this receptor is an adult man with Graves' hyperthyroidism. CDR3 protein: CASSLDTRFSNQPQHF. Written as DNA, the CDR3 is TGTGCCAGCAGCTTAGATACGAGGTTTAGCAATCAGCCCCAGCATTTT.